The 7 T cell receptor beta chains below come from one sample, sequenced in a study of shared clonotypes between healthy human individuals. The data were produced by immunoSEQ multiplex PCR, yet TCRdb's version contains in-frame clones alone and is incomplete. This table has approximately 470,000 clones, more than 65% appearing once. Source material: PBMCs. The receptors here all came from a middle-aged woman in good health. Some clones in this sample may be carry-over from other donors' samples.

This chain links TRBV29-1 with TRBJ2-2; 7 bases fit TRBD1. The trim removed 6 bases at V and 3 bases at J, leaving 7 bases unmatched. The CDR3 covers 14 residues. Germline V gene lookup returns CDR1 SQVTM and CDR2 ANQGSEA. CDR3 bases: TGCAGCGTCTATTACAGGGGTCACACCGGGGAGCTGTTTTTT. Protein sequence: CSVYYRGHTGELFF.

This clone was seen more than once but under ten times. The chain combines TRBV19 with TRBJ1-3; D remains ambiguous. Deletions cut 6 bases from V and 0 bases from J, with 15 bases between. Germline V gene sequence: CDR1 LNHDA, CDR2 SQIVND (reference sequence). This CDR3 region has 16 residues. CDR3 loop: CASSPTGLISGNTIYF. CDR3 bases: TGTGCCAGTAGCCCGACCGGACTGATCTCTGGAAACACCATATATTTT.

The CDR3 protein is CATAQTRLNTEAFF. Here the CDR3 DNA reads TGTGCCACAGCCCAGACCCGCCTTAACACTGAAGCTTTCTTT. The chain carries TRBV28 and TRBJ1-1; D ambiguous. Germline CDR1 reads MDHEN; CDR2 reads SYDVKM. This CDR3 is built from 14 residues. The V and J ends lost 10 bases and 2 bases respectively, with 17 bases between them. The full variable domain, with the rest looked up from reference TRBV28 and TRBJ1-1, is DVKVTQSSRYLVKRTGEKVFLECVQDMDHENMFWYRQDPGLGLRLIYFSYDVKMKEKGDIPEGYSVSREKKERFSLILESASTNQTSMYLCATAQTRLNTEAFFGQGTRLTVV.

This chain uses TRBV5-1 with TRBJ2-1, with 7 bases that match TRBD2. The CDR3 has 15 amino acids. Losses at the gene ends were 2 bases for V and 5 bases for J; bases not matched to a gene: 7. Germline V lookup: CDR1 SGHRS, CDR2 YFSETQ. In DNA form, the CDR3 reads TGCGCCAGCAGCTTTGGGGGAGGGACTGACAATGAGCAGTTCTTC. This sequence encodes CASSFGGGTDNEQFF.

A remark on this clone: This sequence is one base from a far larger clone and is likely a read error. Other DNA sequences of this sample code for an identical CDR3. The V gene is TRBV28, the J gene TRBJ1-3, with TRBD1 identical over 8 bases. There are 15 residues in the CDR3. Germline V gives CDR1 MDHEN, CDR2 SYDVKM. DNA for the CDR3: TGTGCCAGCAGCGACAGGGGAATCTCTGGCAACACCATATATTTT. Protein sequence: CASSDRGISGNTIYF.

The J gene is TRBJ2-5, the V gene TRBV4-2; D unresolved. The CDR3 covers 12 residues. The ends were cut back, 2 bases at V and 7 bases at J, with 8 bases in the middle. Germline CDR1 LGHNA, CDR2 YNFKEQ. The CDR3 DNA is TGTGCCAGCAGCCAAATGGGTGGGACCCAGTACTTC. It encodes CASSQMGGTQYF.

As for this clone: The identical CDR3 is also encoded by other nucleotide sequences in the sample. V gene TRBV9 combines with J gene TRBJ2-1; TRBD2 agrees at 8 bases. The germline V gene has CDR1 SGDLS and CDR2 YYNGEE. The CDR3 is 15 amino acids. The V segment lost 2 bases and the J segment 4 bases; nucleotides outside the gene matches: 5. As DNA, the CDR3 is TGTGCCAGCAGCGTGGTAACTAGCGGATACAATGAGCAGTTCTTC. Amino acid sequence: CASSVVTSGYNEQFF.